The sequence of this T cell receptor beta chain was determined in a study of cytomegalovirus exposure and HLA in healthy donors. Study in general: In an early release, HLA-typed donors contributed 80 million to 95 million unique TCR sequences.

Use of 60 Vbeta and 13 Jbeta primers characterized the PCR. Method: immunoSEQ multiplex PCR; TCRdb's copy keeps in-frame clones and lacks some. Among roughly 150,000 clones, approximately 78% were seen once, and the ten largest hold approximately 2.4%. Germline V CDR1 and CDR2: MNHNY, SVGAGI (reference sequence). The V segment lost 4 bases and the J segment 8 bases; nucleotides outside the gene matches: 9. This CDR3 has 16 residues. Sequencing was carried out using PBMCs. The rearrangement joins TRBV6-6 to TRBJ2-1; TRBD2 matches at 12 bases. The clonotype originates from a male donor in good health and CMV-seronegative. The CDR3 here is CASSWSSGRGGDEQFF. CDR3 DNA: TGTGCCAGCAGTTGGTCTAGCGGGAGGGGAGGCGATGAGCAGTTCTTC.